This TCR beta chain came from a study of blood T cell repertoires in COVID-19. Across the whole study: The United States, Italy and Spain provided the acute and convalescent COVID-19 samples. Nucleic acid was either cDNA or gDNA, and it came from T cells, B-cell-depleted T cells, or PBMCs.

V gave up 2 bases and J gave up 3 bases; unmatched junction bases: 3. The germline V gene encodes CDR1 KGHSH and CDR2 LQKENI. The length of the CDR3 is 15 residues. Assay used: immunoSEQ multiplex PCR; TCRdb lists only in-frame clones, some missing. Of 350,000 to 450,000 clones listed, roughly 90% were seen once; the top ten hold less than 2%. Assignments of participants to cohorts depended upon their own reported clinical history. In Cohort 3, a recovered donor had either two negative PCRs, clearance, or symptom resolution. What was sequenced was PBMCs or T cells enriched from blood (not recorded which). This chain uses TRBV18 with TRBJ2-1; 8 nucleotides match TRBD1. This receptor was taken from a woman aged 25-40 years who had recovered from COVID-19. The CDR3: CASSPETGVYNEQFF. The CDR3 nucleotides read TGTGCCAGCTCACCAGAGACAGGGGTCTACAATGAGCAGTTCTTC.